Below, 2 T cell receptor beta chains from the same sample are listed, as sequenced in a study of OX40 agonist ivuxolimab in advanced cancers. The assay was immunoSEQ multiplex PCR, and TCRdb's table has in-frame clones only and misses some. The data hold fewer than 45,000 clones, with 65% to 85% observed a single time. The input for sequencing was CD4+ or CD8+ T cells sorted from blood, taken in a trial of the OX40 agonist ivuxolimab. The receptors were gathered from an adult with an advanced solid tumor such as melanoma, head and neck, liver or kidney cancer.

The chain has TRBV19 and TRBJ2-3; D tentatively reads TRBD1 or TRBD2 (5 bases each). V lost 5 bases, J lost 6 bases, and 21 bases lay in between. This CDR3 is built from 16 residues. Germline loops: CDR1 LNHDA, CDR2 SQIVND (reference sequence). CDR3 DNA: TGTGCCAGTAGTCCCCGGGACCCCCGGCTTAGGGATACGCAGTATTTT. Translated: CASSPRDPRLRDTQYF.

This rearrangement joins TRBV19 to TRBJ2-2, with 8 nucleotides matching TRBD1. The CDR3 sequence is 16 residues long. The germline V gene encodes CDR1 LNHDA and CDR2 SQIVND (reference sequence). The V segment lost 7 bases and the J segment 4 bases; nucleotides outside the gene matches: 11. CDR3 loop: CASNPDRGSGTGELFF. DNA for the CDR3: TGTGCCAGTAACCCAGACAGGGGATCGGGCACCGGGGAGCTGTTTTTT.